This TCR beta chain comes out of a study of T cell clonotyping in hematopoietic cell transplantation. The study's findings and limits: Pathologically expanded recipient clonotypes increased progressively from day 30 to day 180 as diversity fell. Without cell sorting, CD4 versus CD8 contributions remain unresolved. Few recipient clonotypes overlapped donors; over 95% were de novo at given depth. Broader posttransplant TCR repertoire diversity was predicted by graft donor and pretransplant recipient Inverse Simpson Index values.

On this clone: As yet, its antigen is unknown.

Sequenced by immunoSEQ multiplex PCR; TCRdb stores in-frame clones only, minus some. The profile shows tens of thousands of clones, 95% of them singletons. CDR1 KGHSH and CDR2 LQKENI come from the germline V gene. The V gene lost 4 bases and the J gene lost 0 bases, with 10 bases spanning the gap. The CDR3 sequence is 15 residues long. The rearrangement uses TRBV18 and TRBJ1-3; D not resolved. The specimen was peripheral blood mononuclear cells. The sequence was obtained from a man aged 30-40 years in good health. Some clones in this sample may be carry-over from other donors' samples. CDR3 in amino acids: CASSQDLSSGNTIYF. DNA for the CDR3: TGTGCCAGCTCACAAGACCTGAGCTCTGGAAACACCATATATTTT.